What follows describes a single TCR beta chain. What it recognizes is unknown. This sample stems from a study of graft-versus-host responses after intestinal transplantation. Across the whole study: The transplants performed in recipients were multivisceral, liver-intestinal, or isolated intestinal. For two to four years after anti-thymocyte globulin induction, all recipients took tacrolimus and steroids. Study results and limitations: Some GvH clones appeared in ileal mucosa or blood before recipient bone marrow. Peak circulating GvH clone levels were associated with early post-transplant HvG declines.

Repertoires were generated with immunoSEQ multiplex PCR, while TCRdb's copy carries only in-frame clones and drops some. The sample yields about 15,000 clones, roughly 70% seen once. From germline, CDR1 is MNHNS and CDR2 SASEGT. V lost 8 bases and J 5 bases, leaving 18 bases between the germline ends. The CDR3 has 15 residues. From the graft tissue, intraepithelial and lamina propria lymphocytes were released through processing. The receptor was isolated from a human patient who received an intestinal transplant, so some T cells may come from the graft donor. Sequences were derived from ileum tissue, sampled around 99 weeks after intestinal transplantation. This chain joins TRBV6-1 and TRBJ2-2; D is perhaps TRBD1 (5 bases). CDR3: CASCAPPDTTGELFF. The CDR3 coding sequence is TGTGCCAGCTGTGCGCCCCCGGACACGACCGGGGAGCTGTTTTTT.